This T cell receptor (beta chain) was sequenced in a study of T cell changes during pregnancy in multiple sclerosis. Method: immunoSEQ multiplex PCR; TCRdb's copy keeps in-frame clones and lacks some. The sample carries over 10,000 clones, approximately 90% recorded once. A single count supports this clone. Trimming pared 4 bases from V and 0 bases from J, leaving 19 bases between. CDR1 is SGHAT and CDR2 is FQNNGV in the germline V gene. The CDR3 has 17 amino acids. The input for sequencing was CD8+ T cells from peripheral blood mononuclear cells, taken in the second trimester of pregnancy. This TCR came from a female donor in good health, enrolled as a control in a pregnancy study. The rearrangement joins TRBV11-2 to TRBJ2-7; possible D gene TRBD1, 6 bases. The CDR3 region has the DNA TGTGCCAGCAGCTCCCCACAGCGCAGGGGTTTCTCCTACGAGCAGTACTTC. Its protein is CASSSPQRRGFSYEQYF. Looking up the rest from reference TRBV11-2 and TRBJ2-7 gives the full variable domain: EAGVAQSPRYKIIEKRQSVAFWCNPISGHATLYWYQQILGQGPKLLIQFQNNGVVDDSQLPKDRFSAERLKGVDSTLKIQPAKLEDSAVYLCASSSPQRRGFSYEQYFGPGTRLTVT.